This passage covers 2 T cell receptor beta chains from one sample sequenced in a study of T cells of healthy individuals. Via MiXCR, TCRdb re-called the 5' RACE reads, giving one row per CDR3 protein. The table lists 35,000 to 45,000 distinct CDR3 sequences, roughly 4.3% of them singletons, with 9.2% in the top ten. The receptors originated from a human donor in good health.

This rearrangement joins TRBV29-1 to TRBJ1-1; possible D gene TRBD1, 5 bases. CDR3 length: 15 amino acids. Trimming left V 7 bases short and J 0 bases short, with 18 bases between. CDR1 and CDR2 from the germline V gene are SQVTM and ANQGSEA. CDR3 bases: TGCAGCGCCGATCGTAGGGGAAGGGTGAACACTGAAGCTTTCTTT. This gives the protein CSADRRGRVNTEAFF.

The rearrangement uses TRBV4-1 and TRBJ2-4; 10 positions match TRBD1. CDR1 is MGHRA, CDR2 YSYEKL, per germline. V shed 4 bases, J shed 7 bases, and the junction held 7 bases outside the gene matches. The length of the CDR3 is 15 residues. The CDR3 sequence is CASSLRTGGNNIQYF. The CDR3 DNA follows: TGCGCCAGCAGCCTCCGGACAGGGGGAAATAACATTCAGTACTTC.